This section outlines one T cell receptor (beta chain) sequence together with its context. The antigen remains undetermined. The entry originates in a study of cytomegalovirus exposure and HLA in healthy donors. Points from the study as a whole: Certain sequence variants were highly shared and formed a cluster, and this cluster was likely a sequencing artifact. V segments that were indistinguishable, TRBV6-2 and TRBV6-3 among them, were omitted from analysis. A list of roughly 180 TCR beta chains associated with cytomegalovirus was given. Using a false discovery rate of 0.05, a later analysis showed that approximately 17,000 TCR beta sequences were associated with HLA alleles.

V shed 4 bases, J shed 8 bases, and the junction held 8 bases outside the gene matches. The CDR3 length is 15 residues. The germline V gene has CDR1 SGHTA and CDR2 FQGNSA. PCR employed 60 Vbeta and 13 Jbeta primers. Sequencing was performed with immunoSEQ multiplex PCR; in TCRdb, only in-frame clones are kept and a portion is missing. The sample lists approximately 190,000 clones, over 60% occurring once. The chain has TRBV7-2 and TRBJ2-1, with 10 positions matching TRBD2. The sequence was collected from a woman younger than 45 in good health and CMV-seropositive. Sequenced: PBMCs. The CDR3, as DNA: TGTGCCAGCAGCTCGCATCTTAGCGGGAGGTATGAGCAGTTCTTC. It encodes CASSSHLSGRYEQFF.